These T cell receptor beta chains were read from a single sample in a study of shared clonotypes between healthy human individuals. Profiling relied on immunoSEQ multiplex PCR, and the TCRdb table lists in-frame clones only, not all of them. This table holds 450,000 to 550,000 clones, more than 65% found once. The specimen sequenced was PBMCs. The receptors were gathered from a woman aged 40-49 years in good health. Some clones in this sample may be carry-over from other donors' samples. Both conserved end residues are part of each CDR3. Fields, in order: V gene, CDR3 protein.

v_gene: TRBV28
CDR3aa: CASSPPRGDAYEQYF

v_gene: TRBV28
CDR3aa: CASRPGQGNTEAFF

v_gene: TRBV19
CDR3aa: CASSMGSIGELFF

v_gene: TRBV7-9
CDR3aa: CASSQGTAAEEKLFF

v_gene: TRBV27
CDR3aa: CASSLNGDGRTDTQYF

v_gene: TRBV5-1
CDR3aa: CASSQTSDNEQFF

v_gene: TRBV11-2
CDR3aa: CASSLVPTPYNEQFF

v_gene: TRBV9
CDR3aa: CASSLTGGQAGPGNTIYF

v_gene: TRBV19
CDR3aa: CASSRLAGTDTQYF

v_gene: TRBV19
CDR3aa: CASSNYRQGAYEQYF

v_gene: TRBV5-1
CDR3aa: CASSFTGHSNTEAFF

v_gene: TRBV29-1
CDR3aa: CSVVSSSGSHPYF

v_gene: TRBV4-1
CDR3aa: CASSQGSGGHYEQYF

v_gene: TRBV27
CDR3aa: CASSSGWGSGSGNEQFF

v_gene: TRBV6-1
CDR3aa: CASSDRAGTFQYF

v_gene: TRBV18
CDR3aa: CASSRRTDTQYF

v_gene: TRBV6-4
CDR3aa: CASSNGLRGYNEQFF

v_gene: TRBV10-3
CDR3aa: CAISESLRPNEKLFF

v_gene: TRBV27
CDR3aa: CASSFQRDTGELFF

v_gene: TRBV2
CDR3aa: CASDEGGTDTQYF

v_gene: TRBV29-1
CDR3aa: CSALGFEAFF

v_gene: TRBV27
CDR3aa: CASIVRGASTADNEQFF

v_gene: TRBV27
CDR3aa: CASRPPRASAEFF

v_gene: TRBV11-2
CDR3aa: CASSLGGVGIRKTQYF

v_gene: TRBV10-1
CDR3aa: CASSASNKAPYNEQFF

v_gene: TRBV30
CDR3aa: CASRMGGADYGYTF

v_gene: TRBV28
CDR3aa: CASSFQGVREKLFF

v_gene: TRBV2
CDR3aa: CASSVDRAYNEQFF

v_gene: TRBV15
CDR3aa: CATSRDFGAADRAGNTIYF

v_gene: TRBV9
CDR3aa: CASSEKPGTDTQYF

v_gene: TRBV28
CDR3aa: CASRQDWIYGYTF

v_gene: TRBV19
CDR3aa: CASSDLGGPRRTEAFF

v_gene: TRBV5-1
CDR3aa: CASSPGLAPTDTQYF

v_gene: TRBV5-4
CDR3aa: CASSTPQRDYGYTF

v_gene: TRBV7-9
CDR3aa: CASSKSNQPQHF

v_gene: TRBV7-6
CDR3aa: CASSLARRNTGELFF

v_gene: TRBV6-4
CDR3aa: CASSPGPDPVLDQPQHF

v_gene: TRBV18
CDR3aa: CASSQGNTGELFF

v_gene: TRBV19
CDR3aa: CASSFRTGASYEQYF

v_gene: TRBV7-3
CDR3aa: CASSLFSGDGGELFF

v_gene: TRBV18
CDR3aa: CASSTNRQGASGEAFF

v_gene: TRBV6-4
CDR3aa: CASSSTGDSFYGYTF

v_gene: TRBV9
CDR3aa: CASSVDPGSYGYTF

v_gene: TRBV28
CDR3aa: CASSIPGQADGYTF

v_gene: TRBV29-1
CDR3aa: CSVEEGRGSRQHF

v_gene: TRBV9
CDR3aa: CASSVAGQGGSNYGYTF

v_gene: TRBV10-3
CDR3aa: CAISGAGNGYTF

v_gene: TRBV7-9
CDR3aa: CASSSWDGSGANVLTF

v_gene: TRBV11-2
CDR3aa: CASSLEGAGDEQYF

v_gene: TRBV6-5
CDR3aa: CASRDRGGNQPQHF

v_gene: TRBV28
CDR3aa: CASSFAAQKREQYF

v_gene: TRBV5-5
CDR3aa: CASSLGLAGLYEQYF

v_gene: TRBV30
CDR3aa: CAWSQLSREHSYEQYF

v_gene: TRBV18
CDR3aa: CASSDREPGELFF

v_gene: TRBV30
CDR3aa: CAWSAPGQRTYEQYF

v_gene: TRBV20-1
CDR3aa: CSAISGREQFF

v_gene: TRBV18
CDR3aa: CASSPGAEQGSYEQYF

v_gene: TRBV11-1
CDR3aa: CASSSTSGSDTQYF

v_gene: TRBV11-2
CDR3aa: CASSLERSAIFF

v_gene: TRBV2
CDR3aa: CASVPSASYYNEQFF